Included here is one TCR beta chain sequence, with context. The antigen remains undetermined. The PCR was carried out with 60 Vbeta primers and 13 Jbeta primers. Clones were read by immunoSEQ multiplex PCR, and TCRdb kept only the in-frame ones, dropping some. Its clone listing holds around 130,000 clones. The CDR3 is made up of 12 amino acids. Germline CDR1 reads MDHEN; CDR2 reads SYDVKM. The V end lost 6 bases, the J end lost 6 bases, and 8 bases lay between the germline ends. The data stem from a study of cytomegalovirus exposure and HLA in healthy donors. Overall study: As an earlier analysis found, 180 million or so T cells yielded fewer than 130 million unique TCR beta sequences. Tens of millions of unique TCR sequences came from HLA-typed donors in an early release. Study results and limitations: Among the sequence variants, a highly shared cluster was likely an artifact of sequencing. DRB1 showed the most TCR associations and HLA-C the fewest in a later analysis, as rates varied by HLA locus.

The TCR was taken from a woman aged 40 to 50 in good health and CMV-seronegative. Source material: PBMCs. J is TRBJ2-2 and V is TRBV28, with a possible D match to TRBD2 (6 bases). CDR3 loop: CASREGSGELFF. The DNA of the CDR3 is TGTGCCAGCAGGGAGGGGTCCGGGGAGCTGTTTTTT.